These 16 T cell receptor beta chains came from one sample sequenced in a study of PD-L1 blockade in urothelial cancer. TCRdb's table, derived via immunoSEQ multiplex PCR, lists solely in-frame clones and lacks some. The sample includes more than 75,000 clones, 90% of them seen just once. The sample was PBMCs, taken around atezolizumab (anti-PD-L1) treatment. The receptors come from a man in his sixties with urothelial cancer.

This chain joins TRBV11-3 and TRBJ2-1, with TRBD2 matching 11 bases. Unmatched junction bases numbered 8, after V lost 1 base and J lost 6 bases. There are 17 residues in the CDR3. Germline CDR1 is SGHNT and CDR2 is YENEEA. CDR3 sequence: CASSLAFSGTSGNEQFF. CDR3 DNA: TGTGCCAGCAGCTTAGCATTTTCCGGGACTAGCGGCAATGAGCAGTTCTTC.

V gene TRBV2 combines with J gene TRBJ2-3; the D is unclear. The germline V and J ends were trimmed by 5 bases and 0 bases, with 15 bases remaining between them. Germline CDR1 is SNHLY and CDR2 is FYNNEI. The CDR3 runs to 16 residues. The CDR3 region has the DNA TGTGCCAGCAGTATCTCTAGAGATCCTAGCACAGATACGCAGTATTTT. It codes for CASSISRDPSTDTQYF.

The CDR3 here is CASTEAGQGTGYGYTF. In DNA, the CDR3 is TGTGCCAGTACGGAGGCGGGACAGGGGACGGGGTATGGCTACACCTTC. V is TRBV19 and J is TRBJ1-2, with 10 bases lining up with TRBD1. Germline CDR1 is LNHDA and CDR2 is SQIVND (reference sequence). This CDR3 is 16 amino acids long. V lost 7 bases to trimming and J lost 5 bases; unmatched junction nucleotides: 13.

The chain is built from TRBV30 and TRBJ2-1; D call uncertain. The V gene lost 0 bases and the J gene lost 10 bases, with 13 bases spanning the gap. Germline lookup yields CDR1 GTSNPN and CDR2 SVGIG (reference sequence). The CDR3 loop spans 13 amino acids. The CDR3 sequence is CAWSVGARREQFF. CDR3 bases: TGTGCCTGGAGTGTAGGCGCCCGGCGGGAGCAGTTCTTC.

The chain couples TRBV6-5 to TRBJ2-5; D is unresolved. Per germline, CDR1 MNHEY and CDR2 SVGAGI. This CDR3 is 13 amino acids long. V lost 6 bases and J lost 5, with 13 bases in between. This CDR3 is CASRGRRLETQYF. CDR3 sequence (DNA): TGTGCCAGCAGGGGCCGCCGCCTGGAGACCCAGTACTTC.

The chain is built from TRBV18 and TRBJ2-7, with 10 bases aligning to TRBD1. Germline CDR1 and CDR2: KGHSH and LQKENI. Trimming took 5 bases from V and 0 from J; bases not matched to a gene: 4. This CDR3 is built from 15 residues. The chain's CDR3 is CASSSGQGPSYEQYF. The DNA of the CDR3 is TGTGCCAGCTCATCGGGACAGGGGCCCTCCTACGAGCAGTACTTC.

This chain uses TRBV7-2 with TRBJ2-7, with 11 bases identical to TRBD2. The trim removed 4 bases at V and 0 bases at J, leaving 11 bases unmatched. The CDR3 has 18 amino acids. The germline CDR1 and CDR2 sequences are SGHTA and FQGNSA. The DNA for the CDR3 is TGTGCCAGCAGCTCGTCGATTTCTAGCGGGAGGAGCTCCTACGAGCAGTACTTC. This codes for CASSSSISSGRSSYEQYF.

With respect to this clone: Its ends do not fully match the called genes, so a read error is possible. The chain links TRBV29-1 to TRBJ2-5, with TRBD2 identical over 16 bases. From germline, CDR1 is SQVTM and CDR2 ANQGSEA. This CDR3 is built from 17 residues. CDR3 protein: CSVVPLDHTGTSGRAHF. The CDR3 DNA follows: TGCAGCGTTGTTCCCCTGGACCACACCGGGACTAGCGGGAGGGCTCACTTC.

V usage is TRBV5-6 and J usage is TRBJ2-3, with TRBD1 matching 9 bases. Per germline, CDR1 SGHDT and CDR2 YYEEEE. This CDR3 comprises 15 residues. V trimming: 4 bases; J trimming: 3 bases; junction bases outside the gene matches: 6. CDR3 sequence reads: CASSPQGALTDTQYF. CDR3 sequence (DNA): TGTGCCAGCAGCCCACAGGGGGCGTTAACAGATACGCAGTATTTT.

In this sample, this clone turned up once. The chain joins TRBV9 to TRBJ2-7, with 7 bases fitting TRBD2. This CDR3 is 11 amino acids long. Losses at the gene ends were 7 bases for V and 3 bases for J; bases not matched to a gene: 1. Germline CDR1 is SGDLS and CDR2 is YYNGEE. The CDR3 DNA reads as TGTGCCAGCGGGACTATCTACGAGCAGTACTTC. Translation: CASGTIYEQYF.

The chain carries TRBV2 and TRBJ2-7; 13 bases align to TRBD2. V trimming: 4 bases; J trimming: 3 bases; junction bases outside the gene matches: 15. Germline assignment: CDR1 SNHLY and CDR2 FYNNEI. The CDR3 runs 19 residues. The DNA for the CDR3 is TGTGCCAGCAGTGGACAGACTAGCGGGAGGTCCAATATGATCTACGAGCAGTACTTC. It is translated as CASSGQTSGRSNMIYEQYF.

The chain is built from TRBV9 and TRBJ2-5; perhaps TRBD2 as D (7 bases). The CDR3 is made up of 15 amino acids. Germline loops: CDR1 SGDLS, CDR2 YYNGEE. V was trimmed by 3 bases and J by 1 base, leaving 13 bases between them. The CDR3 spells CASSAGGQTQETQYF. The DNA of the CDR3 is TGTGCCAGCAGCGCGGGGGGACAAACCCAAGAGACCCAGTACTTC.

This clone was found once. The chain joins TRBV4-2 to TRBJ1-6; TRBD1 matches at 7 bases. Germline trimming cut 0 bases from V and 5 bases from J; bases unmatched to any gene: 4. In germline, CDR1 is LGHNA, CDR2 YNFKEQ. The CDR3 length is 16 residues. CDR3 amino acids: CASSQELQGDNSPLHF. CDR3 bases: TGTGCCAGCAGCCAAGAGTTGCAGGGGGATAATTCACCCCTCCACTTT.

The chain carries TRBV7-2 and TRBJ2-7; D perhaps matches TRBD2 (5 bases). V was trimmed by 5 bases and J by 0 bases, leaving 14 bases between them. There are 15 residues in the CDR3. The V gene's germline CDR1 is SGHTA and CDR2 FQGNSA. The CDR3 coding sequence is TGTGCCAGCAGCCTCCTCCAAACTAGCTCCTACGAGCAGTACTTC. Protein sequence: CASSLLQTSSYEQYF. The full variable domain, its missing parts supplied by reference TRBV7-2 and TRBJ2-7, is GAGVSQSPSNKVTEKGKDVELRCDPISGHTALYWYRQSLGQGLEFLIYFQGNSAPDKSGLPSDRFSAERTGGSVSTLTIQRTQQEDSAVYLCASSLLQTSSYEQYFGPGTRLTVT.

Here the CDR3 DNA reads TGTGCCAGCAGCCCACTAGCGGGGGTTACCGCGGATACGCAGTATTTT. This sequence encodes CASSPLAGVTADTQYF. The chain links TRBV7-3 to TRBJ2-3; 11 bases fit TRBD2. This CDR3 is 16 amino acids long. Germline loops: CDR1 SGHTA, CDR2 FQGTGA. The V and J ends lost 5 bases and 6 bases, in that order; junction bases with no gene match: 10.

In DNA, the CDR3 is TGCGCCAGCAGCTTGTTGTCGAGGGACACAGATACGCAGTATTTT. Residues: CASSLLSRDTDTQYF. The chain combines TRBV5-1 with TRBJ2-3, with D maybe TRBD2 (5 bases). CDR3 size: 15 residues. The V and J ends lost 1 base and 2 bases respectively, with 11 bases between them. CDR1 and CDR2 (germline): SGHRS, YFSETQ. The whole variable domain, remainder taken from reference TRBV5-1 and TRBJ2-3, is KAGVTQTPRYLIKTRGQQVTLSCSPISGHRSVSWYQQTPGQGLQFLFEYFSETQRNKGNFPGRFSGRQFSNSRSEMNVSTLELGDSALYLCASSLLSRDTDTQYFGPGTRLTVL.